These T cell receptor beta chains were read from a single sample in a study of molecular identifiers for immune sequencing clone quantification. TCRdb reprocessed the PCR reads via MiXCR and lists one record per CDR3 protein. The table has around 480,000 distinct CDR3 sequences, over 20% seen once. Sequencing used naive CD8+ T cells from blood, with Jurkat cell RNA spiked in. The receptors derive from a human donor in good health. Some libraries in this study had Jurkat cell RNA spiked in. Each CDR3 is given with its conserved first and last residue. The order of the fields is J gene, V gene, CDR3 protein.

TRBJ2-3 | TRBV7-4 | CASSLGKGAPRPRDSTDTQYF
TRBJ2-7 | TRBV5-5 | CASSWVLAGLDYEQYF
TRBJ1-1 | TRBV19 | CASSIGGSKIYTEAFF
TRBJ1-1 | TRBV6-5 | CASSYLGQGEAFF
TRBJ2-1 | TRBV7-9 | CASSSTDRVEQFF
TRBJ1-1 | TRBV4-3 | CASSQDLWGGRTEAFF
TRBJ1-6 | TRBV7-9 | CASSSAHAGSLHF
TRBJ2-3 | TRBV3-1 | CASSQGPASYTTQYF
TRBJ2-3 | TRBV28 | CASSFPSVTSGLYGADTQYF
TRBJ2-3 | TRBV7-9 | CASSFPVGQGTDTQYF
TRBJ1-5 | TRBV27 | CASSFLGYNQPQHF
TRBJ2-7 | TRBV20-1 | CSVGIRGWPYEQYF
TRBJ2-3 | TRBV20-1 | CSAPGLAGGYTDTQYF
TRBJ1-4 | TRBV2 | CASSEAWGADEKLFF
TRBJ2-3 | TRBV14 | CASSQRFDRGADTQYF
TRBJ1-1 | TRBV7-2 | CASSLHGTEAFF